This T cell receptor beta chain was obtained from a study of OX40 agonist ivuxolimab in advanced cancers. Study-wide findings and caveats: CD4+ and CD8+ blood T cells expanded clonally by week 6 at 0.1 to 3.0 mg/kg. Mean expanded clone counts were higher in CD8+ than CD4+ T cells.

Drawing of blood for sampling happened at baseline, at cycle 4 day 1, and at cycle 7 day 1. Assay used: immunoSEQ multiplex PCR; TCRdb lists only in-frame clones, some missing. The sample includes 99,000 or so clones, approximately 93% seen only once; the top ten take less than 0.2%. Germline V lookup: CDR1 SGHTA, CDR2 FQGTGA. V lost 5 bases and J 1 base, leaving 9 bases between the germline ends. The CDR3 has 14 amino acids. Notes on this clone: Its antigen is as yet unknown.

This sample comprised CD4+ or CD8+ T cells sorted from blood, obtained in a trial of the OX40 agonist ivuxolimab. This sequence was found in an adult with an advanced solid tumor such as melanoma, head and neck, liver or kidney cancer. V gene TRBV7-3 combines with J gene TRBJ2-1; D perhaps matches TRBD2 (6 bases). The CDR3 DNA reads as TGTGCCAGCAGCCCCGGGACTTCCTACAATGAGCAGTTCTTC. This translates into CASSPGTSYNEQFF. The whole variable domain, remainder taken from reference TRBV7-3 and TRBJ2-1, is GAGVSQTPSNKVTEKGKYVELRCDPISGHTALYWYRQSLGQGPEFLIYFQGTGAADDSGLPNDRFFAVRPEGSVSTLKIQRTERGDSAVYLCASSPGTSYNEQFFGPGTRLTVL.